These 22 T cell receptor beta chains were sequenced from one sample in a study of control samples from healthy donors and cancer patients. Profiled with immunoSEQ multiplex PCR; TCRdb holds only in-frame clones, not every one. The table shows fewer than 250,000 clones, with 91% occurring only once. Sample: blood. These TCRs come from a man aged 25 to 40 in good health.

This clone turned up a few times. The V gene is TRBV7-6, the J gene TRBJ2-1; possibly TRBD1 for D (5 bases). The V end was cut by 1 base, the J end by 9 bases, with 16 bases between. Germline lookup yields CDR1 SGHVS and CDR2 FNYEAQ. The CDR3 has 15 residues. CDR3 loop: CASSLEAQGYLEQFF. As DNA, the CDR3 is TGTGCCAGCAGCTTAGAGGCCCAGGGTTATCTTGAGCAGTTCTTC.

The rearrangement joins TRBV24-1 to TRBJ2-7; D might be TRBD2 (7 bases). V was trimmed by 7 bases and J by 1 base, leaving 25 bases between them. Germline CDR1 and CDR2: KGHDR and SFDVKD. The CDR3 loop spans 18 amino acids. The CDR3 protein is CATRDQNGGAWGSYEQYF. The CDR3 DNA is TGTGCCACCAGGGACCAAAATGGGGGGGCTTGGGGGTCCTACGAGCAGTACTTC.

The chain has TRBV9 and TRBJ1-4; the D gene is possibly TRBD1 (5 bases). V was pared by 4 bases and J by 3 bases, with 13 bases between. This CDR3 comprises 15 residues. Germline V gene data show CDR1 as SGDLS and CDR2 as YYNGEE. The DNA of the CDR3 is TGTGCCAGCAGCTCCGAACTAGGGGCTAATGAAAAACTGTTTTTT. Translating gives CASSSELGANEKLFF. Full variable domain (missing parts from reference TRBV9 and TRBJ1-4): DSGVTQTPKHLITATGQRVTLRCSPRSGDLSVYWYQQSLDQGLQFLIQYYNGEERAKGNILERFSAQQFPDLHSELNLSSLELGDSALYFCASSSELGANEKLFFGSGTQLSVL.

This clone was counted once. The chain couples TRBV19 to TRBJ1-1; the D is unclear. The CDR3 extends over 15 amino acids. V lost 3 bases, J lost 0 bases, and 11 bases lay in between. The germline CDR1 and CDR2 sequences are LNHDA and SQIVND (reference sequence). This CDR3 is CASSIGHSLNTEAFF. CDR3 nucleotide sequence: TGTGCCAGTAGTATTGGGCACTCCCTGAACACTGAAGCTTTCTTT.

The gene calls are TRBV4-1 and TRBJ2-6; TRBD1 might be the D (5 bases). The V end was cut by 0 bases, the J end by 2 bases, with 14 bases between. The CDR3 has 18 residues. The V gene's germline CDR1 is MGHRA and CDR2 YSYEKL. The CDR3, as DNA: TGCGCCAGCAGCCAAGAAGGAAGGGGCGCGGCTGGGGCCAACGTCCTGACTTTC. This gives the protein CASSQEGRGAAGANVLTF.

This clone was detected only once. This chain connects TRBV6-4 to TRBJ2-3; no definite D call. Germline V CDR1 and CDR2: MRHNA, SNTAGT. This CDR3 comprises 15 residues. V gave up 0 bases and J gave up 2 bases, with 9 bases separating them. CDR3 residues: CASSDSWLDTDTQYF. The CDR3 coding sequence is TGTGCCAGCAGTGACTCGTGGCTTGACACAGATACGCAGTATTTT.

This chain links TRBV6-5 with TRBJ2-3; TRBD1 is a possible D gene (5 bases). CDR1 is MNHEY and CDR2 is SVGAGI in the germline V gene. V was cut by 3 bases and J by 5 bases, with 15 bases left in between. The CDR3 runs to 15 residues. This CDR3 is CASSYSPDREDTQYF. The CDR3 nucleotides read TGTGCCAGCAGTTATTCGCCCGACAGAGAAGATACGCAGTATTTT.

V gene TRBV5-1 combines with J gene TRBJ2-1; 14 nucleotides agree with TRBD2. J was trimmed by 9 bases and V by 4 bases; bases with no gene match: 9. The CDR3 spans 16 residues. Germline V lookup: CDR1 SGHRS, CDR2 YFSETQ. Here the CDR3 reads CASSMGLAGVPLEQFF. The CDR3 DNA reads TGCGCCAGCAGCATGGGACTAGCGGGGGTCCCGCTTGAGCAGTTCTTC.

This sequence joins TRBV9 and TRBJ2-2, with TRBD1 as a possible D gene (5 bases). The CDR3 has 15 amino acids. V gave up 2 bases and J gave up 5 bases, with 13 bases separating them. Germline assignment: CDR1 SGDLS and CDR2 YYNGEE. CDR3 amino acids: CASSVRLGVTGELFF. The CDR3 region has the DNA TGTGCCAGCAGCGTGAGGTTAGGGGTAACCGGGGAGCTGTTTTTT. Drawing the rest from reference TRBV9 and TRBJ2-2, the complete variable domain is DSGVTQTPKHLITATGQRVTLRCSPRSGDLSVYWYQQSLDQGLQFLIQYYNGEERAKGNILERFSAQQFPDLHSELNLSSLELGDSALYFCASSVRLGVTGELFFGEGSRLTVL.

V usage is TRBV18 and J usage is TRBJ2-7; TRBD1 or TRBD2 may be the D gene (5 bases each). Germline loops: CDR1 KGHSH, CDR2 LQKENI. V was trimmed by 4 bases and J by 7 bases, leaving 17 bases between them. This CDR3 region has 14 residues. This CDR3 is CASSRTGTGVEQYF. The DNA of the CDR3 is TGTGCCAGCTCACGAACCGGGACCGGGGTTGAGCAGTACTTC.

The V gene is TRBV27, the J gene TRBJ1-1; D gene uncertain. The CDR3 sequence is 15 residues long. CDR1 is MNHEY and CDR2 is SMNVEV in the germline V gene (reference sequence). The germline V and J ends were trimmed by 6 bases and 4 bases, with 18 bases remaining between them. CDR3 region: CASSATGAWITEAFF. CDR3 coding DNA: TGTGCCAGCAGCGCGACCGGAGCCTGGATCACTGAAGCTTTCTTT.

J is TRBJ1-1 and V is TRBV18, with a weak D call TRBD1 (6 bases). Germline values: CDR1 KGHSH, CDR2 LQKENI. The CDR3 is 16 residues long. V was pared by 1 base and J by 1 base, with 13 bases between. Written as DNA, the CDR3 is TGTGCCAGCTCACCACGAGGGGACACCCAGAACACTGAAGCTTTCTTT. Translated, it gives CASSPRGDTQNTEAFF. The whole variable domain, remainder taken from reference TRBV18 and TRBJ1-1, is NAGVMQNPRHLVRRRGQEARLRCSPMKGHSHVYWYRQLPEEGLKFMVYLQKENIIDESGMPKERFSAEFPKEGPSILRIQQVVRGDSAAYFCASSPRGDTQNTEAFFGQGTRLTVV.

J is TRBJ1-5 and V is TRBV7-9; a possible D gene is TRBD1 (5 bases). Looked up from germline, CDR1 is SEHNR and CDR2 is FQNEAQ (reference sequence). The CDR3 runs to 15 residues. Trimming removed 9 bases at V and 1 base at J, with 16 bases between. In DNA form, the CDR3 reads TGTGCCAGGGGAAGGGGCAGATACAGCAATCAGCCCCAGCATTTT. It specifies CARGRGRYSNQPQHF.

This sequence joins TRBV30 and TRBJ1-4; no definite D call. From germline, CDR1 is GTSNPN and CDR2 SVGIG (reference sequence). The V gene lost 3 bases and the J gene lost 7 bases, with 12 bases spanning the gap. This CDR3 comprises 13 residues. In DNA, the CDR3 is TGTGCCTGGAGGGGTAAGGGAATTGAAAAACTGTTTTTT. Protein product: CAWRGKGIEKLFF.

The genes are TRBV19 and TRBJ1-4; D gene ambiguous. In germline, CDR1 is LNHDA, CDR2 SQIVND (reference sequence). V gave up 3 bases and J gave up 7 bases, with 9 bases separating them. CDR3 length equals 13 residues. The CDR3 reads CASSILRGEKLFF. The CDR3 region has the DNA TGTGCCAGTAGTATTCTCCGGGGTGAAAAACTGTTTTTT.

J is TRBJ2-2 and V is TRBV27; 8 positions match TRBD2. This CDR3 region has 16 residues. Germline V CDR1 and CDR2: MNHEY, SMNVEV (reference sequence). Germline trimming cut 3 bases from V and 1 base from J; bases unmatched to any gene: 4. DNA for the CDR3: TGTGCCAGCAGTTTCCGGCTAGCGGGGAACACCGGGGAGCTGTTTTTT. It translates to CASSFRLAGNTGELFF.

The chain has TRBV2 and TRBJ1-6; a weak D match, TRBD1 (5 bases). V dropped 8 bases and J dropped 7 bases, with 9 bases sitting between them. The CDR3 is made up of 12 amino acids. CDR1 SNHLY and CDR2 FYNNEI come from the germline V gene. The chain's CDR3 is CASRDGNSPLHF. CDR3 nucleotide sequence: TGTGCCAGCCGGGACGGAAATTCACCCCTCCACTTT.

This chain joins TRBV12-3 or TRBV12-4 and TRBJ1-2; D remains unclear. Trimming removed 5 bases from V and 4 bases from J, with 11 bases in between. The CDR3 length is 13 residues. Here the CDR3 reads CASSLGSGYGYTF. CDR3 in DNA: TGTGCCAGCAGTCTGGGGTCGGGCTATGGCTACACCTTC.

The CDR3: CAIRTRDSPRGYTF. Here the CDR3 DNA reads TGTGCCATCAGGACACGGGACAGTCCGCGGGGCTACACCTTC. This chain uses TRBV10-3 with TRBJ1-2; 7 nucleotides match TRBD1. Germline CDR1 ENHRY, CDR2 SYGVKD. The V segment lost 6 bases and the J segment 8 bases; nucleotides outside the gene matches: 12. CDR3 length: 14 residues.

This rearrangement joins TRBV30 to TRBJ1-6; 7 bases align to TRBD1. J gave up 5 bases and V 4 bases, and 8 bases lay outside the gene matches. Germline CDR1 GTSNPN, CDR2 SVGIG (reference sequence). CDR3 length: 15 amino acids. CDR3 DNA sequence: TGTGCCTGGACCGCGAAGGGGGCGAATAATTCACCCCTCCACTTT. Translation: CAWTAKGANNSPLHF.

Only a few counts were recorded for this clone. The chain employs TRBV2 and TRBJ2-1; 7 positions agree with TRBD2. The CDR3 loop spans 15 amino acids. The V segment lost 5 bases and the J segment 4 bases; nucleotides outside the gene matches: 8. CDR1 and CDR2 from the germline V gene are SNHLY and FYNNEI. In DNA, the CDR3 is TGTGCCAGCAGTCCAGGGAGGGTTAGGTACAATGAGCAGTTCTTC. This codes for CASSPGRVRYNEQFF.

This clone was observed once. The chain combines TRBV30 with TRBJ1-2; 9 bases match TRBD1. This CDR3 comprises 16 residues. The germline V gene encodes CDR1 GTSNPN and CDR2 SVGIG (reference sequence). Trimming at V came to 2 bases and at J to 5 bases, leaving 12 bases not matched to a gene. The CDR3 sequence is CAWSFTKQGAGYGYTF. CDR3 bases: TGTGCCTGGAGTTTCACCAAACAGGGGGCTGGGTATGGCTACACCTTC. The full variable domain, rest sourced from reference TRBV30 and TRBJ1-2, is SQTIHQWPATLVQPVGSPLSLECTVEGTSNPNLYWYRQAAGRGLQLLFYSVGIGQISSEVPQNLSASRPQDRQFILSSKKLLLSDSGFYLCAWSFTKQGAGYGYTFGSGTRLTVV.